A selection of T cell receptor beta chains follows, all from one sample in a study of CXCR3-negative and CXCR3-positive naive CD8 T cells. For each CDR3 protein, TCRdb gives one entry from its re-call of the 5' RACE reads, without DNA. The specimen's table records 45,000 to 65,000 distinct CDR3 sequences. The sequenced sample was naive CXCR3- CD8+ T cells from blood. These receptors were obtained from a human donor in good health. Some clones in this sample may be carry-over from other donors' samples. The CDR3 runs from the conserved cysteine through the conserved F or W.

j_call v_call cdr3_aa
TRBJ2-2 TRBV28 CASDPSNTGELFF
TRBJ1-2 TRBV9 CASSVAGSSLGGYTF
TRBJ2-3 TRBV21-1 CASSKAGTSFSCGTQYF
TRBJ2-2 TRBV24-1 CATSDKPGQGIFGELFF
TRBJ1-2 TRBV29-1 CSVEEGVGVYGYTF
TRBJ1-3 TRBV2 CASSDMGNTIYF
TRBJ2-3 TRBV6-6 CASSATSTDTQYF
TRBJ2-4 TRBV12-3/TRBV12-4 CASTSVGGDIQYF
TRBJ2-3 TRBV6-4 CASSQAGGTDTQYF
TRBJ2-1 TRBV15 CATRPTSGGAYEQFF
TRBJ2-1 TRBV29-1 CSVPKESSYNEQFF
TRBJ1-1 TRBV12-3/TRBV12-4 CASSPSGEAFF
TRBJ2-7 TRBV7-2 CASSRYGPYEQYF
TRBJ1-4 TRBV7-8 CASSLGTVNEKLFF
TRBJ2-1 TRBV20-1 CSGIAGRYYNEQFF
TRBJ2-6 TRBV20-1 CSARDGDSGANVLTF
TRBJ2-5 TRBV27 CASSLSPGTGETQYF
TRBJ2-5 TRBV27 CASSTLYQETQYF
TRBJ2-1 TRBV12-5 CASGLPHAGGVTQFF
TRBJ2-1 TRBV28 CASRELHLDNEQFF
TRBJ1-2 TRBV29-1 CSVESDTGIYGYTF
TRBJ1-1 TRBV11-2 CASSFGGAEAFF
TRBJ2-1 TRBV20-1 CSALGESSYNEQFF
TRBJ1-1 TRBV5-1 CASSLEGTGGYMNTEAFF
TRBJ1-2 TRBV29-1 CSADNIDGNYGYTF
TRBJ2-1 TRBV28 CASSLRRWGRNAGNEQFF
TRBJ2-7 TRBV7-9 CASSKGTDLGQYF
TRBJ2-3 TRBV12-3/TRBV12-4 CASTGRVLLAEIRDTQYF
TRBJ2-7 TRBV12-3/TRBV12-4 CASTPSGHEQYF
TRBJ2-2 TRBV14 CASSQLAGLAGELFF
TRBJ1-4 TRBV29-1 CSVEGNGEKLFF
TRBJ2-6 TRBV6-2/TRBV6-3 CASSVRGTGANVLTF
TRBJ2-5 TRBV7-5 CISSGKRQETQYF
TRBJ2-1 TRBV21-1 CASSKRLAGSYNEQFF
TRBJ2-6 TRBV19 CATLPPGDPSGANVLTF
TRBJ2-1 TRBV12-3/TRBV12-4 CASSADRGAHNEQFF
TRBJ2-7 TRBV3-1 CASSQQTGGPYEQYF
TRBJ1-2 TRBV29-1 CSVWDSGYGYTF
TRBJ1-1 TRBV19 CASSWDSLVFSEAFF
TRBJ1-2 TRBV28 CASRSTSDYGYTF
TRBJ2-7 TRBV6-5 CASSLVGSSYEQYF
TRBJ2-5 TRBV28 CASSLGQTETQYF
TRBJ2-7 TRBV13 CASSFPTSGAPLGEQYF
TRBJ1-6 TRBV7-4 CASSLSRDSQSSYNSPLHF
TRBJ2-7 TRBV7-8 CASSILAGGREQYF
TRBJ2-3 TRBV6-2/TRBV6-3 CASSYMIGDTQYF
TRBJ2-1 TRBV6-5 CASRSDRDRNNEQFF
TRBJ2-7 TRBV7-9 CASSSGGSHGYEQYF
TRBJ2-3 TRBV2 CASSASDRARLSPTDTQYF
TRBJ2-1 TRBV6-2/TRBV6-3 CASSSGQGEYNEQFF